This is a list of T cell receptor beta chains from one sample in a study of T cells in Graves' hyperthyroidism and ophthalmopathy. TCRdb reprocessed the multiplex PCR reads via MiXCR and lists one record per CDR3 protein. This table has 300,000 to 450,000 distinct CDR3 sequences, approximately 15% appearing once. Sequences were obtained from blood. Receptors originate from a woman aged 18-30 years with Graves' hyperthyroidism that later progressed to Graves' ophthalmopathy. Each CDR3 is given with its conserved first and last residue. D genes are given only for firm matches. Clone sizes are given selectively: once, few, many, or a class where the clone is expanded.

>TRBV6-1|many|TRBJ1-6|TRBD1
CASSRDRENSPLHF
TGTGCCAGCAGTAGGGACAGGGAGAATTCACCCCTCCACTTT
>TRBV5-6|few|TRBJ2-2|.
CASSPRWAGRTGELFF
TGTGCCAGCAGCCCTCGGTGGGCAGGGAGGACGGGGGAGCTGTTTTTT
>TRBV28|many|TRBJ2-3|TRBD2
CASSLVQGGDTQYF
TGTGCCAGCAGTTTAGTCCAGGGAGGGGATACGCAGTATTTT
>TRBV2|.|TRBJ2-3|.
CASRDTQYF
TGTGCCAGCAGAGATACGCAGTATTTT
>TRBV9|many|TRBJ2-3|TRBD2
CASSLGLAASTDTQYF
TGTGCCAGCAGCCTCGGACTAGCAGCTAGCACAGATACGCAGTATTTT
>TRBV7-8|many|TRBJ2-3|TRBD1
CASSPDRAVTQYF
TGTGCCAGCAGCCCGGACAGGGCGGTAACGCAGTATTTT
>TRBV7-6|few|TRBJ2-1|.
CASSSASGYGGNEQFF
TGTGCCAGCAGCTCAGCGAGCGGGTACGGGGGCAATGAGCAGTTCTTC
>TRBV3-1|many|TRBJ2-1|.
CASSPRGGEQFF
TGTGCCAGCAGCCCACGGGGAGGTGAGCAGTTCTTC
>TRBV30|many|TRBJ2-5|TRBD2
CAWSVGREVETQYF
TGTGCCTGGAGTGTAGGGCGGGAGGTTGAGACCCAGTACTTC
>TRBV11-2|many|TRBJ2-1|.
CASSPLSSEQFF
TGTGCCAGCAGCCCTCTTAGCAGTGAGCAGTTCTTC
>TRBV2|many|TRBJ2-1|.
CASSEAGTAYNEQFF
TGTGCCAGCAGTGAAGCGGGGACGGCCTACAATGAGCAGTTCTTC
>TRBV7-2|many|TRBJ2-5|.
CASSPGLKLVAAEETQYF
TGTGCCAGCAGCCCAGGACTTAAACTCGTGGCAGCAGAAGAGACCCAGTACTTC
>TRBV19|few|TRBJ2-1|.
CASSIDARGPYNEQFF
TGTGCCAGTAGTATAGATGCGCGGGGTCCCTACAATGAGCAGTTCTTC
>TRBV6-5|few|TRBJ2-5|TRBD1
CASSYSGWDSQKFQETQYF
TGTGCCAGCAGTTACTCGGGATGGGACAGTCAGAAGTTCCAAGAGACCCAGTACTTC
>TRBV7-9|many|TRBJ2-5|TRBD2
CATGGERETQYF
TGTGCCACCGGGGGGGAACGGGAGACCCAGTACTTC